Listed below are T cell receptor beta chains from one sample, sequenced in a study of technical replicates of blood from a few donors. Sequencing was performed with immunoSEQ multiplex PCR; in TCRdb, only in-frame clones are kept and a portion is missing. The sample holds approximately 84,000 clones, 95% to 98% seen once. Sequencing was performed on T cells isolated from PBMCs. These receptor sequences come from a human donor in good health. Each CDR3 is given with its conserved first and last residue. A D gene is named only where the DNA matches it firmly. The size field is filled for only some rows; it gives once, few, many or a size class.

J gene	clone size	V gene	D gene	CDR3 protein	CDR3 DNA
TRBJ2-5	NA	TRBV10-1	TRBD1	CASSGDRGRETQYF	TGCGCCAGCAGTGGAGACAGGGGTAGAGAGACCCAGTACTTC
TRBJ2-3	NA	TRBV5-1	TRBD2	CASRLAGAPPSTDTQYF	TGCGCCAGCAGGCTAGCGGGCGCACCCCCTAGCACAGATACGCAGTATTTT
TRBJ2-3	NA	TRBV2	TRBD2	CASSGPSGGITDTQYF	TGTGCCAGCAGCGGACCTAGCGGGGGAATAACAGATACGCAGTATTTT
TRBJ1-5	NA	TRBV19	NA	CASSVRGVRGQPQHF	TGTGCCAGTAGTGTTCGTGGGGTAAGAGGGCAGCCCCAGCATTTT
TRBJ2-3	NA	TRBV5-1	TRBD1	CASGLGDRYTDTQYF	TGCGCCTCCGGGCTCGGGGACAGATACACAGATACGCAGTATTTT
TRBJ2-5	NA	TRBV7-8	TRBD2	CASSLGTSGGQETQYF	TGTGCCAGCAGCTTAGGGACTAGCGGGGGACAAGAGACCCAGTACTTC
TRBJ1-5	NA	TRBV7-2	NA	CASSYDSSNQPQHF	TGTGCCAGCAGCTACGACAGTTCTAATCAGCCCCAGCATTTT
TRBJ2-4	NA	TRBV7-8	NA	CASSLDSVGPAKNIQYF	TGTGCCAGCAGCTTAGATTCGGTTGGTCCTGCCAAAAACATTCAGTACTTC
TRBJ1-4	NA	TRBV7-9	NA	CASSSFIRFNNEKLFF	TGTGCCAGCAGCTCCTTTATCAGATTCAATAATGAAAAACTGTTTTTT
TRBJ2-5	NA	TRBV30	NA	CAWSYNQETQYF	TGTGCCTGGAGTTATAACCAAGAGACCCAGTACTTC
TRBJ2-1	NA	TRBV28	NA	CASSPFRGSLHNEQFF	TGTGCCAGCAGTCCCTTCCGCGGCAGTCTTCACAATGAGCAGTTCTTC
TRBJ1-1	NA	TRBV9	NA	CASSVGKEEAFF	TGTGCCAGCAGCGTAGGCAAGGAGGAAGCTTTCTTT
TRBJ2-1	NA	TRBV28	NA	CASQTGPALVNNEQFF	TGTGCCAGCCAGACTGGCCCCGCTTTGGTTAACAATGAGCAGTTCTTC
TRBJ2-7	NA	TRBV5-1	TRBD1	CASSAYRDSNSYEQYF	TGCGCCAGCAGCGCATACCGGGACAGCAACTCCTACGAGCAGTACTTC
TRBJ2-1	NA	TRBV7-9	TRBD2	CASSLRGLASSYNEQFF	TGTGCCAGCAGCCTCCGGGGACTAGCGAGCTCCTACAATGAGCAGTTCTTC
TRBJ2-1	once	TRBV29-1	NA	CSARTGGREQFF	TGCAGCGCACGGACAGGAGGGCGTGAGCAGTTCTTC
TRBJ2-7	NA	TRBV5-1	TRBD1	CASSTGQGSGEQYF	TGCGCCAGCAGCACCGGACAGGGAAGTGGCGAGCAGTACTTC
TRBJ2-2	NA	TRBV19	TRBD2	CASSIEGGTGELFF	TGTGCCAGTAGTATAGAGGGAGGGACCGGGGAGCTGTTTTTT
TRBJ2-2	NA	TRBV7-2	NA	CASSSVRAGELFF	TGTGCCAGCAGCTCGGTTCGGGCCGGGGAGCTGTTTTTT
TRBJ1-1	NA	TRBV7-3	TRBD1	CASSLAGGYNTEAFF	TGTGCCAGCAGCTTAGCAGGGGGCTACAACACTGAAGCTTTCTTT
TRBJ2-7	NA	TRBV4-1	NA	CASSQARGGYEQYF	TGCGCCAGCAGCCAAGCTAGGGGAGGCTACGAGCAGTACTTC
TRBJ1-1	NA	TRBV12-2	NA	CASRYRLTEAFF	TGTGCAAGTCGCTACCGGTTAACTGAAGCTTTCTTT
TRBJ2-7	once	TRBV7-9	TRBD2	CASSSAGTSREQYF	TGTGCCAGCAGCTCCGCGGGGACTAGTCGCGAGCAGTACTTC
TRBJ1-2	NA	TRBV6-4	TRBD1	CASSDTGAGGYTF	TGTGCCAGCAGCGATACAGGGGCCGGCGGCTACACCTTC
TRBJ2-5	NA	TRBV6-1	NA	CASSDWQGAETQYF	TGTGCCAGCAGTGATTGGCAGGGTGCGGAGACCCAGTACTTC
TRBJ2-3	NA	TRBV19	TRBD2	CASSAQREGTQYF	TGTGCCAGTAGTGCCCAACGGGAGGGTACGCAGTATTTT
TRBJ2-3	NA	TRBV6-5	TRBD1	CASSKQGGTDTQYF	TGTGCCAGCAGTAAACAGGGGGGTACAGATACGCAGTATTTT
TRBJ2-1	NA	TRBV29-1	NA	CSGLGGGGQFF	TGCAGCGGACTTGGAGGAGGCGGGCAGTTCTTC
TRBJ2-7	NA	TRBV7-2	TRBD1	CASSSDRVWGEQYF	TGTGCCAGCAGCTCGGACAGGGTATGGGGCGAGCAGTACTTC